Sequencing of this TCR beta chain was carried out in a study of memory CD4+ T cells and cytomegalovirus serostatus (dated 2019 in TCRdb). For context, the study as a whole: A total of some 33 healthy Belgian adults, of whom 9 were CMV seropositive and about 24 were CMV seronegative, were included in the cohort. The study sequenced CD4+ memory TCRbeta repertoires of a Belgian cohort with known cytomegalovirus serostatus to replicate a published TCR-based CMV serostatus classifier.

In its sample, this clone was seen once. This clone's antigen is unknown. Base qualities were left out, and no much larger clone turns up one base away. Overall study outcomes, separate from this receptor: The original-framework classifier achieved a median bootstrapped AUC of about 0.94 with a 95% CI of 0.76-1.00 on the Belgian cohort. Only CD4+CD45RO+ memory cells were sequenced, in contrast to the original study, in which naive and memory CD4+ and CD8+ populations were covered. Results were interpreted as suggesting that the CMV-associated TCR signature is largely present in the CD4+ memory repertoire. CMV serostatus prediction reached a median bootstrapped AUC of about 0.94 with the original framework and about 0.93 with a US-trained random forest. Among the 150 or so previously reported CMV-associated TCRbeta sequences, over 65 showed up in the CD4+ memory repertoires, with each one found in between one and five individuals.

Genomic DNA was extracted from sorted cells with the Quick-DNA Microprep Kit. Amplification of TCRbeta DNA was done with the immunoSEQ hsTCRbeta kit, following the protocol from the manufacturer. TCRbeta libraries were sequenced on an Illumina MiSeq instrument. As for how the authors treated the data: Once out-of-frame sequences had been removed, 2,204,828 distinct TCRbeta sequences were left, which works out to an average of about 67,000 per individual. Two values were used to score each individual: the count of fewer than 200 previously reported CMV-associated TCRbeta sequences and the total count of productive distinct TCRbeta sequences. A beta-binomial model was reimplemented in Python, and scikit-learn random forests with default parameters were trained on US cohort data. Classifier performance on the Belgian cohort was reported as the median AUC with percentile confidence intervals calculated over 10,000 bootstrap iterations. Entries here come from immuneACCESS through TCRdb and include only in-frame sequences with V and J called. Some clones fail to appear in such tables; in the studies checked, an unresolved V gene covers under half of the shortfall, and the cause of the remainder is unknown. D and trimming come from the DNA, and the V and J calls and clone size come from that table. The sample table records about 56,000 clones; around 76% of these occur just once. Of the sample, approximately 0.39% falls within the top ten clones.

A FACSAria II was used to sort memory CD4+ T cells, defined as single viable CD3+CD4+CD8-CD45RO+ cells. CMV serostatus was assessed using a Roche Elecsys assay, by which serum IgG against CMV pp150, pp28, p38 and p52 was detected. After the samples were thawed, total CD4+ T cells were enriched through positive selection using CD4 magnetic microbeads. The samples came from a separate study whose specific focus was interrogating the CD4+ T cell memory repertoire. Peripheral blood mononuclear cells were isolated and cryopreserved according to standard operating procedures, and serum was kept at -80 degrees C. CD3-PerCP (BW264/56), CD4-APC (RPA-T4), CD45RO-PE (UCHT1) and CD8-Pacific Orange (3B5) antibodies were used for staining, and non-viable cells were excluded with Sytox blue. The source material was memory CD4+ T cells from blood. The clonotype originates from an adult in good health and CMV-seronegative.

The CDR3 reads CASSNPETSTDTQYF. The DNA sequence is given as TGTGCCAGTAGTAACCCGGAAACTAGCACAGATACGCAGTATTTT. In this chain, TRBV19 is recombined with TRBJ2-3; the D gene is unclear. CDR1 and CDR2 are read off the germline V gene (reference sequence) as LNHDA and SQIVND. The junction carries 11 bases between V and J, which are trimmed by 4 bases and 0 bases respectively. Including cysteine and phenylalanine, the CDR3 has 15 amino acids. The entry retains the CDR3 DNA only, 45 bases that are in frame from base 1.